This T cell receptor beta chain appears in the sequencing data of a study of siplizumab effects on memory and regulatory T cells. Germline V lookup: CDR1 SNHLY, CDR2 FYNNEI. V was trimmed by 7 bases and J by 4 bases, leaving 13 bases between them. This CDR3 region has 13 residues. With respect to this clone: What it recognizes is unknown.

Whole-study results and caveats: Proliferating Tregs' suppressive function in siplizumab cultures went unconfirmed.

Repertoires were generated with immunoSEQ multiplex PCR, while TCRdb's copy carries only in-frame clones and drops some. The data contain 100,000 or so clones, around 90% of them seen just once; the ten biggest clones take up more than 10%. The origin of this receptor is a human donor in good health. The specimen was non-Treg CD4+ T cells sorted from blood. J is TRBJ1-1 and V is TRBV2; the D is unclear. The CDR3 DNA reads TGTGCCAGCAAGGCTCGGCGGACCACTGAAGCTTTCTTT. Translation gives CASKARRTTEAFF.